The present T cell receptor beta chain was sequenced within a study of response to subunit inactivated influenza vaccine. Study-wide points: Authors proposed each seasonal influenza vaccination draws in few new T cells.

In regard to this clonotype: Antigen unknown.

TCRdb re-called the RT-PCR reads through MiXCR, storing one row per CDR3 protein. The sample includes some 600,000 distinct CDR3 sequences, around 15% seen only once; the top ten take approximately 7.6%. V gave up 3 bases and J gave up 5 bases, with 14 bases separating them. The CDR3 spans 14 residues. V and J are TRBV12-3 or TRBV12-4 and TRBJ2-7, with D uncertain. The clonotype originates from a man between 45 and 60 years old who received an inactivated influenza vaccine. Specimen: PBMCs from blood, collected roughly 2 weeks before vaccination. In nucleotides, the CDR3 is TGTGCCAGCAGTTTTGGGCAGGCGAGGAACGAGCAGTACTTC. The encoded protein is CASSFGQARNEQYF.